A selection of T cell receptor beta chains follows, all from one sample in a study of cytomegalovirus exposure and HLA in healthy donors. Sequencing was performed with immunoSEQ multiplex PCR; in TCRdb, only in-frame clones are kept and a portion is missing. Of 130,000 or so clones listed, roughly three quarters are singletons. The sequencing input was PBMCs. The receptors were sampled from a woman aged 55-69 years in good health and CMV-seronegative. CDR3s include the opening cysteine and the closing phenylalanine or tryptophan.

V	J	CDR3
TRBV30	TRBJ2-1	CAWGTYWSTSGISEQFF
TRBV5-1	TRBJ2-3	CASSPKAGDLTDTQYF
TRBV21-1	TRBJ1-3	CASSKGMTGPGNTIYF
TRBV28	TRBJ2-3	CASGQGLFTDTQYF
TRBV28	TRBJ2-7	CASSVRQETYEQYF
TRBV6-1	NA	CASSLAGISYEQYF
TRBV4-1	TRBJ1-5	CASTEEGQGANQPQHF
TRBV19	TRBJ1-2	CASSPGTDYGYTF
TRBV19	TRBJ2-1	CASSGAGGYNEQFF
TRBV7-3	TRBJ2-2	CASSPEQGLWTGELFF
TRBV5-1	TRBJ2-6	CASSLVGGVSGANVLTF
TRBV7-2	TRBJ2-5	CASSFGLAGGQYF
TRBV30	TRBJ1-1	CAWSVTKNRGGNTEAFF
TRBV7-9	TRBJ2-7	CASSLEGGDSEQYF
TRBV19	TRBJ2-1	CASISREQFF
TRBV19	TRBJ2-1	CASRHIGGGSNNEQFF
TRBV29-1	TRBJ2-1	CSAKRPGTGNYNEQFF
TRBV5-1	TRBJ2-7	CASSLVGGRAYEQYF
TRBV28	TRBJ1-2	CASSLDGKAGGYTF
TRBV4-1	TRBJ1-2	CASSQGRGQNYGYTF
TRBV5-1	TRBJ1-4	CASSYGQRGEKLFF
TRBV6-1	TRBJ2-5	CASSHTLVFGETQYF
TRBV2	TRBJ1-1	CASSPRTEAFF
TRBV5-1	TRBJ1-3	CASSLGTGAGNTIYF
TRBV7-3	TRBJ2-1	CASSPNLAGGINEQFF
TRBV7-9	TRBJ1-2	CASSSRDSPFKGYTF
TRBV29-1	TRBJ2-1	CSVRQGNYEQFF
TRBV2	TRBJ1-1	CASKGNMNTEAFF
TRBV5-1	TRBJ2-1	CASSLDRDRVVNEQFF
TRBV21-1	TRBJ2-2	CASSKPVEVAGVATGELFF
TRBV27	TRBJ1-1	CASRDTGTTEAFF
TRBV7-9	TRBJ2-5	CASSLPTGSVEETQYF
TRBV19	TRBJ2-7	CASSKGQANF
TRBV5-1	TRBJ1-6	CASSLDSSYNSPLHF
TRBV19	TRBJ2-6	CASSVGAGANVLTF
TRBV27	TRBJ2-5	CASSSDRGRKTQYF
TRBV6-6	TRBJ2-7	CATYSPYEQYF
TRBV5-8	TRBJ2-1	CASSFRGNEVRQFF
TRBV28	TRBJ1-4	CASSLFPGQRANEKLFF
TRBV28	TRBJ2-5	CASRLDETQYF
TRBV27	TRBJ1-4	CASSQQAANEKLFF
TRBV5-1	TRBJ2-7	CASSLPGYEQYF
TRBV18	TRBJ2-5	CASSPLPSGGETQYF
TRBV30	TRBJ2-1	CAWSPDRHNEQFF
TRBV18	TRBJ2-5	CASSPLGGTQETQYF
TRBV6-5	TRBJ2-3	CASSSWTSGDYTQYF
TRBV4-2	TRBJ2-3	CASSGQGTDTQYF
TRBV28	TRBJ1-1	CASSSQGQGQTEAFF
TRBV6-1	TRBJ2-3	CASRSDSTSTDTQYF
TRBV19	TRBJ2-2	CASTTGGVAGELFF
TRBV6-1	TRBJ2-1	CASRGQGPYNEQFF
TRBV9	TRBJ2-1	CASSDSGAYNEQFF
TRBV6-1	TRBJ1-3	CASIYLGGSGNTIYF
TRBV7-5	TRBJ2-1	CASTRDGGANNEQFF
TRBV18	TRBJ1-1	CASSPGQGNTEAFF